A selection of T cell receptor beta chains follows, all from one sample in a study of blood T cell repertoires in COVID-19. Produced via immunoSEQ multiplex PCR; TCRdb's table is partial and in-frame only. Altogether fewer than 500,000 clones are present, roughly 90% being singletons, with the ten largest covering roughly 0.72%. The specimen was PBMCs or T cells enriched from blood (not recorded which). These receptor sequences come from a woman aged 18 to 35 who had recovered from COVID-19. Both conserved end residues are part of each CDR3. A D gene is named only where the DNA matches it firmly. Size is stated for part of the rows, as once, few or many counts, or as a class when the clone is expanded.

CDR3	DNA	D	size	V	J	length
CATSEGRISWGTDTQYF	TGTGCCACCAGTGAAGGGAGAATCAGTTGGGGCACAGATACGCAGTATTTT	-	-	TRBV24-1	TRBJ2-3	17
CAWSPFRDRETGYTF	TGTGCCTGGAGTCCCTTCCGGGACAGGGAAACAGGCTACACCTTC	TRBD1	-	TRBV30	TRBJ1-2	15
CASSQPRDRGNEQFF	TGCGCCAGCAGCCAACCCCGGGACAGGGGCAATGAGCAGTTCTTC	TRBD1	-	TRBV4-1	TRBJ2-1	15
CASRMETQGPTEAFF	TGTGCCAGCAGGATGGAGACACAGGGTCCCACTGAAGCTTTCTTT	-	-	TRBV2	TRBJ1-1	15
CASSLATSEQYF	TGTGCCAGCAGCTTGGCAACTAGCGAGCAGTACTTC	-	-	TRBV5-6	TRBJ2-7	12
CASSESLTGVNIQYF	TGCGCCAGCAGTGAGTCGTTGACGGGGGTTAACATTCAGTACTTC	-	-	TRBV10-1	TRBJ2-4	15
CSAERQGVKAFF	TGCAGCGCCGAGAGACAGGGTGTCAAAGCTTTCTTT	TRBD1	-	TRBV29-1	TRBJ1-1	12
CASTTDPRGEQYF	TGTGCCAGTACGACGGACCCCAGGGGCGAGCAGTACTTC	-	-	TRBV12-3/TRBV12-4	TRBJ2-7	13
CASSLSTGLDYGYTF	TGCGCCAGCAGCTTGTCAACGGGACTCGACTATGGCTACACCTTC	-	-	TRBV5-1	TRBJ1-2	15
CASSFYPYDKQYF	TGTGCCAGCAGTTTCTACCCCTACGATAAGCAGTACTTC	-	once	TRBV27	TRBJ2-7	13
CASSLNGGPRDYEQYF	TGTGCCAGCAGCTTAAATGGCGGCCCCAGGGACTACGAGCAGTACTTC	-	-	TRBV7-6	TRBJ2-7	16
CASSLRGTSGGMQFF	TGTGCCAGCAGCTTAAGGGGAACTAGCGGGGGAATGCAGTTCTTC	TRBD2	-	TRBV7-8	TRBJ2-1	15
CASSFGRGLTNEKLFF	TGCGCCAGCAGCTTCGGAAGGGGGCTCACTAATGAAAAACTGTTTTTT	TRBD1	-	TRBV5-1	TRBJ1-4	16
CASLSDRSWSNQPQHF	TGCGCCAGCCTATCGGACAGATCCTGGAGCAATCAGCCCCAGCATTTT	-	-	TRBV10-1	TRBJ1-5	16
CAWSLQGWDQPQHF	TGTGCCTGGAGCCTGCAGGGTTGGGATCAGCCCCAGCATTTT	-	-	TRBV30	TRBJ1-5	14
CAWGRGLQSEQYF	TGTGCCTGGGGTCGGGGTCTTCAGAGCGAGCAGTACTTC	-	few	TRBV30	TRBJ2-7	13
CASSAYRNSPLHF	TGTGCCAGCAGCGCCTATCGGAATTCACCCCTCCACTTT	-	-	TRBV7-2	TRBJ1-6	13
CASSLAQGPNYEQYF	TGCGCCAGCAGCTTGGCACAGGGTCCGAACTACGAGCAGTACTTC	-	-	TRBV5-1	TRBJ2-7	15
CASSLSPGGITEAFF	TGTGCCAGCAGCTTAAGTCCAGGGGGAATCACTGAAGCTTTCTTT	TRBD1	-	TRBV7-3	TRBJ1-1	15
CASTLPPGQGAADGYTF	TGTGCCAGCACCCTACCACCGGGACAGGGGGCGGCGGATGGCTACACCTTC	TRBD1	-	TRBV28	TRBJ1-2	17
CASSFDRNSPLHF	TGTGCCAGCAGTTTTGACAGGAATTCACCCCTCCACTTT	-	-	TRBV27	TRBJ1-6	13
CASSPPAGAYYGYTF	TGTGCCAGCTCACCTCCGGCAGGCGCATACTATGGCTACACCTTC	-	-	TRBV18	TRBJ1-2	15
CASGADREETQYF	TGTGCCAGCGGGGCGGACAGGGAAGAGACCCAGTACTTC	TRBD1	-	TRBV6-5	TRBJ2-5	13
CASSKLGQGAFAKNIQYF	TGTGCCAGCAGCAAACTAGGACAGGGCGCCTTCGCCAAAAACATTCAGTACTTC	-	-	TRBV21-1	TRBJ2-4	18
CASSSWTAKYYEQYF	TGTGCCAGCTCATCCTGGACAGCAAAGTACTACGAGCAGTACTTC	-	-	TRBV3-1/TRBV3-2	TRBJ2-7	15
CASSQELTGFPRYTF	TGCGCCAGCAGCCAAGAATTAACAGGGTTTCCGCGCTACACCTTC	-	-	TRBV4-1	TRBJ1-2	15
CASSSQVMNTEAFF	TGTGCCAGCAGCTCCCAGGTCATGAACACTGAAGCTTTCTTT	-	-	TRBV5-8	TRBJ1-1	14
CASSQVASAGDTQYF	TGTGCCAGCAGCCAAGTGGCTAGCGCCGGAGATACGCAGTATTTT	-	-	TRBV4-2	TRBJ2-3	15
CASRTGNTEAFF	TGTGCCAGTAGAACCGGGAACACTGAAGCTTTCTTT	-	-	TRBV19	TRBJ1-1	12
CASNSGNNYGYTF	TGTGCCAGCAATTCAGGGAATAACTATGGCTACACCTTC	-	-	TRBV12-3/TRBV12-4	TRBJ1-2	13
CASSQDPQGTSGDTQYF	TGTGCCAGCAGCCAAGATCCCCAGGGGACATCGGGGGATACGCAGTATTTT	-	-	TRBV4-2	TRBJ2-3	17
CASSYNSGGAEQFF	TGTGCCAGCAGTTATAATTCTGGGGGCGCTGAGCAGTTCTTC	-	-	TRBV6-5	TRBJ2-1	14
CASSPESGSIPAPQETQYF	TGTGCCAGCAGCCCTGAGAGCGGGTCTATCCCGGCCCCCCAAGAGACCCAGTACTTC	-	-	TRBV7-2	TRBJ2-5	19
CAWSVLRTEAFF	TGTGCCTGGAGTGTCCTACGCACTGAAGCTTTCTTT	-	-	TRBV30	TRBJ1-1	12
CASSPGHTNTEAFF	TGTGCCAGCAGCCCGGGACACACGAACACTGAAGCTTTCTTT	-	once	TRBV7-9	TRBJ1-1	14
CASSGGPSNQPQHF	TGTGCCAGCAGCGGCGGGCCTTCCAATCAGCCCCAGCATTTT	-	few	TRBV3-1/TRBV3-2	TRBJ1-5	14
CASSQGQGGYGYTF	TGTGCCAGCAGTCAGGGACAGGGGGGGTATGGCTACACCTTC	TRBD1	once	TRBV2	TRBJ1-2	14
CASGLDWSMEAFF	TGTGCTAGTGGTTTGGACTGGAGCATGGAGGCTTTCTTT	-	-	TRBV12-5	TRBJ1-1	13
CASSALQGGSSGNTIYF	TGTGCCAGCAGCGCGCTACAGGGGGGGAGCTCTGGAAACACCATATATTTT	TRBD1	once	TRBV11-2	TRBJ1-3	17
CASSLGTANTEAFF	TGTGCCAGCAGCTTGGGTACAGCGAACACTGAAGCTTTCTTT	-	-	TRBV5-6	TRBJ1-1	14
CASSLLGGKETQYF	TGTGCCAGCAGCTTATTGGGGGGGAAAGAGACCCAGTACTTC	TRBD2	-	TRBV11-2	TRBJ2-5	14
CASSPREDTEAFF	TGTGCCAGCAGCCCCAGGGAAGACACTGAAGCTTTCTTT	-	once	TRBV2	TRBJ1-1	13
CASSESGFIEAFF	TGTGCCAGCAGTGAATCGGGGTTTATTGAAGCTTTCTTT	-	-	TRBV6-1	TRBJ1-1	13
CASGLGLAGGYTDTQYF	TGTGCTAGTGGTTTGGGACTAGCGGGGGGGTACACAGATACGCAGTATTTT	TRBD2	-	TRBV12-5	TRBJ2-3	17
CASSLSGGQNEQYF	TGTGCCAGCAGCTTAAGCGGGGGACAAAACGAGCAGTACTTC	TRBD2	-	TRBV7-2	TRBJ2-7	14
CASSLGPGGTEAFF	TGTGCCAGCAGCTTGGGTCCCGGAGGCACTGAAGCTTTCTTT	-	-	TRBV7-2	TRBJ1-1	14
CASSLSGASNSPLHF	TGTGCCAGCAGCCTAAGCGGTGCTTCGAATTCACCCCTCCACTTT	-	-	TRBV3-1/TRBV3-2	TRBJ1-6	15
CASSLRSTGLTGELFF	TGTGCCAGCAGCTTGAGGTCGACAGGGCTCACCGGGGAGCTGTTTTTT	TRBD1	few	TRBV5-4	TRBJ2-2	16
CASSPLPGRRGSYEQYF	TGTGCCAGCAGCCCTCTCCCGGGTAGACGCGGCTCCTACGAGCAGTACTTC	-	-	TRBV11-2	TRBJ2-7	17
CACTRGYDNGYTF	TGTGCCTGCACCAGGGGATATGATAATGGCTACACCTTC	-	-	TRBV30	TRBJ1-2	13
CASSQAARVNEQYF	TGTGCCAGCAGCCAAGCTGCCAGGGTAAACGAGCAGTACTTC	-	once	TRBV3-1/TRBV3-2	TRBJ2-7	14
CASSPDQETQYF	TGTGCCAGCAGTCCAGACCAAGAGACCCAGTACTTC	-	-	TRBV27	TRBJ2-5	12
CASRQLAGHTDTQYF	TGTGCCAGCAGGCAACTAGCGGGGCACACAGATACGCAGTATTTT	TRBD2	-	TRBV6-5	TRBJ2-3	15
CAWTRGSYNSPLHF	TGTGCCTGGACTCGGGGTTCCTATAATTCACCCCTCCACTTT	-	-	TRBV30	TRBJ1-6	14
CASSETGWTF	TGTGCCAGCAGCGAGACAGGGTGGACCTTC	TRBD1	-	TRBV6-5	TRBJ1-2	10
CASSILLGAYEQYF	TGTGCCAGTAGTATTTTGTTGGGAGCTTACGAGCAGTACTTC	-	-	TRBV19	TRBJ2-7	14
CATSDLWGQGTTEAFF	TGTGCCACCAGTGATTTGTGGGGACAGGGTACCACTGAAGCTTTCTTT	TRBD1	-	TRBV24-1	TRBJ1-1	16
CASSSGARGYTF	TGTGCCAGCAGTTCAGGGGCGCGTGGCTACACCTTC	-	-	TRBV12-3/TRBV12-4	TRBJ1-2	12
CAWSVGTASYEQYF	TGTGCCTGGAGTGTAGGTACAGCCTCCTACGAGCAGTACTTC	-	-	TRBV30	TRBJ2-7	14